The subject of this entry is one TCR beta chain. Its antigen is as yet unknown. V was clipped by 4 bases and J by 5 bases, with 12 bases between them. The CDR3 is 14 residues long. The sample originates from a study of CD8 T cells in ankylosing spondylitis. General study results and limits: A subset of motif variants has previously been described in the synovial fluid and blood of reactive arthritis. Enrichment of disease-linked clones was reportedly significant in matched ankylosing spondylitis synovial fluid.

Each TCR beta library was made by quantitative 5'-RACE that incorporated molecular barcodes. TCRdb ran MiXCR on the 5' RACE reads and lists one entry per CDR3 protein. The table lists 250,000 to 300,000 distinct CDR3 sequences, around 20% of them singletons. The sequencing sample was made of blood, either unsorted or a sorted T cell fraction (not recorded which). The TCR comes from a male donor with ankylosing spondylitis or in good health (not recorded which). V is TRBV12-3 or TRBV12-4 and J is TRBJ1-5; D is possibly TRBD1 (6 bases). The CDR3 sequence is CASSYRDTYQPQHF. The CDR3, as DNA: TGTGCCAGCAGTTACCGGGACACCTATCAGCCCCAGCATTTT.